This entry features one TCR beta chain sequence. Each UMI, carrying a 6-nucleotide sample barcode, came from template switching. TCRdb reanalyzed the 5' RACE reads and collapses them to one entry per CDR3 protein, without DNA. The table lists about 43,000 distinct CDR3 sequences. The data are from a study of monozygotic twins with inflammatory bowel disease. This clonotype originated in a human donor with ulcerative colitis or Crohn's disease, or a healthy co-twin of an affected twin (not recorded which). Sequenced: blood.

CDR3 amino acids: CASSAGRGQDEVDTQYF. This chain joins TRBV9 and TRBJ2-3; TCRdb's D call, TRBD1, is unchecked because there is no DNA. Per the germline V gene, CDR1 is SGDLS and CDR2 is YYNGEE. The CDR3 has 17 residues.